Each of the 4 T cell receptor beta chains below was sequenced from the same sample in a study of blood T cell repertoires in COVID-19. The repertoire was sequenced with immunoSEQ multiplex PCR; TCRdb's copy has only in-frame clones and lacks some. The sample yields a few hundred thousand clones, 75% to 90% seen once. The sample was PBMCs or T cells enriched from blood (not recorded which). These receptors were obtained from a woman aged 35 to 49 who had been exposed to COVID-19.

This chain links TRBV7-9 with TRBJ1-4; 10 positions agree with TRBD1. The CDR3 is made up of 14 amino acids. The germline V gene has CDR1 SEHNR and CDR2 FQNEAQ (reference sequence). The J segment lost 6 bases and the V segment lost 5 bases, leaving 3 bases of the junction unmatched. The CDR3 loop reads CASSRTGGYEKLFF. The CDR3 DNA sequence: TGTGCCAGCAGCCGGACAGGGGGATATGAAAAACTGTTTTTT.

The CDR3 here is CASSLQTGGNTEAFF. CDR3 sequence (DNA): TGTGCCAGCAGCTTACAGACAGGCGGGAACACTGAAGCTTTCTTT. The chain joins TRBV7-3 to TRBJ1-1; D might be TRBD1 (6 bases). CDR1 SGHTA and CDR2 FQGTGA come from the germline V gene. The ends were cut back, 2 bases at V and 1 base at J, with 11 bases in the middle. The length of the CDR3 is 15 residues.

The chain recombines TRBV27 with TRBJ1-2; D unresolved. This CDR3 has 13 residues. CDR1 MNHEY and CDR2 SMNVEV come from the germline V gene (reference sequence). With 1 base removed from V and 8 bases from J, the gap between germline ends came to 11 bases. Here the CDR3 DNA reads TGTGCCAGCAGTTTATTCGGGTGGGAGGGCTACACCTTC. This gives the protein CASSLFGWEGYTF.

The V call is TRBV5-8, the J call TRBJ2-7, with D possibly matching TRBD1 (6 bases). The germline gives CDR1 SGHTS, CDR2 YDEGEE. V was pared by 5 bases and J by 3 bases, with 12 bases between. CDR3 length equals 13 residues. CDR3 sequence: CASRRPRGYEQYV. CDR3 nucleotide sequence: TGTGCCAGCAGACGCCCCAGGGGCTACGAGCAGTACGTC.